This T cell receptor beta chain was documented in a study of post-analysis software for immune sequencing data (dated by TCRdb to the mid-2010s). Looking at the study overall: The recorded disease courses included relapsing-remitting, secondary progressive and progressive-relapsing multiple sclerosis, and some patients had no subtype annotation. The multiple sclerosis patient repertoires were compared with some twelve previously published healthy control repertoires from donors aged roughly 6 to 27 years. A subset of samples was prepared in parallel using single-end sample barcoding, then pooled and co-amplified after Illumina adapter ligation.

With regard to this clonotype: It lacks a known antigen. The input lacks base qualities; no much larger clone sits a single base away.

Inclusive of the bounding cysteine and phenylalanine, the CDR3 is 17 residues long. Left in the record is the CDR3 DNA by itself, 51 bases read in frame from the first base. The junction shows trimming of 5 bases on V and 7 bases on J, plus 21 bases between the germline ends. CDR1 and CDR2 are drawn from the germline V gene: SGHTA, FQGNSA. What the study reported, not specific to this receptor: Normalized Chao1 diversity was significantly lower in multiple sclerosis patients than controls, suggesting substantial peripheral T-cell clonal expansion. The control group was slightly older than the multiple sclerosis patient group. Direct clustering with F measure showed strong co-clustering of samples prepared in the same batch, prompting a batch-effect correction. Patients showed significantly higher frequencies than controls for several TRBV segments, among them TRBV5-6, TRBV5-1 and TRBV20-1.

The library was generated by PCR. TCRdb names Illumina HiSeq 2500 as the instrument used. To reduce PCR and sequencing biases, unique molecular identifiers were built into the TCR beta cDNA libraries. Some 500,000 cDNA molecules were obtained per 1 to 10 million input T cells, so each molecule approximated one T cell. The patient libraries were prepared and sequenced using the same protocol as the earlier healthy control dataset. Samples belonging to the same batch were prepared together, multiplexed and sequenced on a shared HiSeq lane. In the original analysis: MIGEC handled the raw barcoded reads, throwing out single-read molecular identifier groups before consensus assembly and CDR3 extraction. VDJtools was used for post-analysis of the clonotype tables, and diversity was normalized by down-sampling every dataset to the size of the smallest sample. Repertoire overlap clustering matched CDR3 amino acid but not nucleotide sequences to correct batch-related cross-sample contamination. Starting from the raw public reads, TCRdb applied fastp trimming at Q25, assembled clones with MiXCR and retained in-frame beta chains. Each record represents a unique CDR3 protein, reported with the most common genes and DNA among its rows. The V and J calls follow TCRdb's processing rather than the paper's. The sample includes approximately 730,000 distinct CDR3 sequences, with roughly 30% observed a single time. Together, the top ten hold about 0.5% of the sample.

TCR beta repertoires were profiled from peripheral blood of some 13 young patients with multiple sclerosis to demonstrate the VDJtools post-analysis software. The multiple sclerosis patients were children and adolescents between roughly 6 and 16 years of age. Sequences were obtained from blood. The V and J segments used are TRBV7-2 and TRBJ1-6; the D gene is possibly TRBD1, with 6 bases matching. The receptor was derived from a girl aged 10 to 17 with multiple sclerosis. The base sequence is TGTGCCAGCAGCCCCCAACGGACAGCCACGAGAAATTCACCCCTCCACTTT. The resulting protein is CASSPQRTATRNSPLHF. The full variable domain, with segments outside the CDR3 supplied by the reference TRBV7-2 and TRBJ1-6 proteins, appears as GAGVSQSPSNKVTEKGKDVELRCDPISGHTALYWYRQSLGQGLEFLIYFQGNSAPDKSGLPSDRFSAERTGGSVSTLTIQRTQQEDSAVYLCASSPQRTATRNSPLHFGNGTRLTVT.